One and the same sample provided the 15 T cell receptor beta chains below, sequenced in a study of beta chain features in type 1 diabetes. The entirety of the isolated RNA underwent reverse transcription, so expressed TCRB transcripts were sequenced. Sequencing was performed with immunoSEQ multiplex PCR; in TCRdb, only in-frame clones are kept and a portion is missing. The sample has hundreds of thousands of clones, around 16% seen once. Source material: naive CD4+ T cells from blood. The receptor source for this set is a man between 18 and 29 years old in good health.

This clone was seen more than once but under ten times. This rearrangement joins TRBV7-9 to TRBJ2-7, with D possibly being TRBD2 (5 bases). The CDR3 consists of 13 residues. Trimming removed 5 bases from V and 4 bases from J, with 12 bases in between. Germline CDR1 SEHNR, CDR2 FQNEAQ (reference sequence). The DNA for the CDR3 is TGTGCCAGCAGCCCACTGGGAGCTTACGAGCAGTACTTC. This translates into CASSPLGAYEQYF.

The chain combines TRBV29-1 with TRBJ2-7, with 7 bases that match TRBD1. V dropped 6 bases and J dropped 5; count of bases not matched to a gene: 10. The CDR3 is 13 amino acids. Germline V gene sequence: CDR1 SQVTM, CDR2 ANQGSEA. The CDR3 DNA follows: TGCAGCGTCGGACAGGTGCCTAGGGACGAGCAGTACTTC. Amino acids: CSVGQVPRDEQYF.

This chain connects TRBV19 to TRBJ2-7; D might be TRBD1 (5 bases). This CDR3 has 14 amino acids. Germline assignment: CDR1 LNHDA and CDR2 SQIVND (reference sequence). The V end was cut by 6 bases, the J end by 4 bases, with 16 bases between. The CDR3, as DNA: TGTGCCAGTAGCAAAGAAGGGGTTCTGTACGAGCAGTACTTC. Protein: CASSKEGVLYEQYF.

This chain joins TRBV4-3 and TRBJ2-1, with 11 bases identical to TRBD1. The V gene end was trimmed by 0 bases and the J gene end by 5 bases; junction bases not matched to a gene: 6. The CDR3 is 17 amino acids. Germline CDR1 and CDR2: LGHNA and YSLEER. DNA of the CDR3: TGCGCCAGCAGCCAAGATCGTCGGGACAGGGGGAACAATGAGCAGTTCTTC. This translates into CASSQDRRDRGNNEQFF.

This clone has more than one count but fewer than ten. This chain joins TRBV18 and TRBJ2-7; 7 bases are a match to TRBD2. Germline assignment: CDR1 KGHSH and CDR2 LQKENI. J gave up 10 bases and V 3 bases, and 9 bases lay outside the gene matches. The CDR3 is 13 amino acids. The CDR3: CASSPQNRGDQYF. The CDR3 bases are TGTGCCAGCTCACCCCAGAACCGGGGGGACCAGTACTTC.

The V call is TRBV7-3, the J call TRBJ2-6, with D uncertain. Germline CDR1 is SGHTA and CDR2 is FQGTGA. Trimming pared 5 bases from V and 2 bases from J, leaving 4 bases between. The CDR3 totals 13 residues. The DNA of the CDR3 is TGTGCCAGCAGCGGCCCTGGGGCCAACGTCCTGACTTTC. Translating it yields CASSGPGANVLTF.

The rearrangement links TRBV6-5 to TRBJ2-1, with TRBD1 as a possible D gene (6 bases). The CDR3 has 15 amino acids. V lost 0 bases and J 4 bases, leaving 10 bases between the germline ends. The germline gives CDR1 MNHEY, CDR2 SVGAGI. In DNA form, the CDR3 reads TGTGCCAGCAGTTACTCCCGGGACATTTACAATGAGCAGTTCTTC. As protein: CASSYSRDIYNEQFF.

V gene TRBV4-3 combines with J gene TRBJ2-3; no reliable D call. Germline assignment: CDR1 LGHNA and CDR2 YSLEER. This CDR3 comprises 16 residues. V was cut by 0 bases and J by 4 bases, with 14 bases left in between. The CDR3 nucleotides are TGCGCCAGCAGCCAAGAGGTTGGCAGGTGGGCAGATACGCAGTATTTT. It specifies CASSQEVGRWADTQYF.

This clone has just a few counts. The chain combines TRBV7-2 with TRBJ1-1, with D perhaps TRBD1 (6 bases). The length of the CDR3 is 15 residues. Germline CDR1 SGHTA, CDR2 FQGNSA. V dropped 3 bases and J dropped 3 bases, with 14 bases sitting between them. CDR3 protein: CASSFPAGVYTEAFF. The CDR3 nucleotides are TGTGCCAGCAGCTTTCCGGCAGGGGTGTACACTGAAGCTTTCTTT.

The sample holds a few counts of this clone. The chain combines TRBV7-2 with TRBJ1-3; D gene ambiguous. The germline CDR1 and CDR2 sequences are SGHTA and FQGNSA. The V end was cut by 1 base, the J end by 0 bases, with 10 bases between. This CDR3 is built from 16 residues. CDR3: CASSLEMRLSGNTIYF. The CDR3 DNA is TGTGCCAGCAGCTTAGAAATGCGCCTCTCTGGAAACACCATATATTTT.

The chain uses TRBV7-3 and TRBJ1-1; D gene uncertain. The CDR3 length is 14 residues. With 2 bases removed from V and 6 bases from J, the gap between germline ends came to 13 bases. In germline, CDR1 is SGHTA, CDR2 FQGTGA. The CDR3 DNA reads TGTGCCAGCAGCTTATTTGGGGTTTCGGCTGAAGCTTTCTTT. The encoded protein is CASSLFGVSAEAFF.

A single count supports this clone. The DNA for the CDR3 is TGTGCCAGCAGTTTAGGAAGGCGAGCGGCGAACACCGGGGAGCTGTTTTTT. It yields the protein CASSLGRRAANTGELFF. The genes are TRBV28 and TRBJ2-2, with D possibly matching TRBD2 (5 bases). Germline V gene sequence: CDR1 MDHEN, CDR2 SYDVKM. The V gene lost 2 bases and the J gene lost 0 bases, with 13 bases spanning the gap. The CDR3 spans 17 residues.

This clone was observed a handful of times. The V and J genes are TRBV4-1 and TRBJ2-1; TRBD2 matches at 8 bases. Germline CDR1 and CDR2: MGHRA and YSYEKL. J was trimmed by 7 bases and V by 3 bases; bases with no gene match: 14. The CDR3 totals 17 residues. For the CDR3, the DNA is TGCGCCAGCAGCCACCCGTCGGGTGTAGGACTAGCAAATGAGCAGTTCTTC. Amino acid sequence: CASSHPSGVGLANEQFF.

This clone was recorded a few times. The V gene is TRBV4-1, the J gene TRBJ1-4, with D perhaps TRBD1 (5 bases). The CDR3 covers 16 residues. Trimming pared 0 bases from V and 3 bases from J, leaving 11 bases between. CDR1 is MGHRA, CDR2 YSYEKL, per germline. CDR3 in amino acids: CASSQEVSRANEKLFF. CDR3 in DNA: TGCGCCAGCAGCCAAGAGGTTAGCAGGGCTAATGAAAAACTGTTTTTT.

This clone appeared a few times. This sequence joins TRBV28 and TRBJ2-4, with a tentative D call TRBD1 (6 bases). The CDR3 totals 15 residues. Trimming took off 6 bases at V and 0 bases at J, with 12 bases between the two ends. From germline, CDR1 is MDHEN and CDR2 SYDVKM. The CDR3 DNA reads as TGTGCCAGCAGCAAACAGGGAAAAGCCAAAAACATTCAGTACTTC. It translates to CASSKQGKAKNIQYF.